The present entry profiles one T cell receptor beta chain with its context. Its target is not known. The PCR employed 60 Vbeta primers together with 13 Jbeta primers. Some clones are missing from TCRdb's copy, which holds only in-frame ones; the method was immunoSEQ multiplex PCR. The sample contains 95,000 to 150,000 clones, approximately 77% of which appear only once. The data belong to a study of cytomegalovirus exposure and HLA in healthy donors. Study information: A previous analysis identified fewer than 130 million unique TCR beta sequences derived from around 200 million T cells.

Study-wide results and limits: Sequencing likely generated an artifact that appeared as a cluster of highly shared sequence variants. Differences between HLA loci emerged in a later analysis of TCR association rates, with DRB1 most and HLA-C fewest.

The germline gives CDR1 SGHRS, CDR2 YFSETQ. The trim removed 4 bases at V and 5 bases at J, leaving 10 bases unmatched. The CDR3 has 17 residues. Nominally healthy donors provided the samples, though records likely missed some immune exposures. The rearrangement joins TRBV5-1 to TRBJ2-3, with 13 bases fitting TRBD2. This clonotype was sampled from a man younger than 35 in good health and CMV-seronegative. The specimen sequenced was PBMCs. CDR3 in amino acids: CASSPGLAGALGDTQYF. The CDR3 DNA reads TGCGCCAGCAGCCCTGGACTAGCGGGGGCCCTGGGAGATACGCAGTATTTT.